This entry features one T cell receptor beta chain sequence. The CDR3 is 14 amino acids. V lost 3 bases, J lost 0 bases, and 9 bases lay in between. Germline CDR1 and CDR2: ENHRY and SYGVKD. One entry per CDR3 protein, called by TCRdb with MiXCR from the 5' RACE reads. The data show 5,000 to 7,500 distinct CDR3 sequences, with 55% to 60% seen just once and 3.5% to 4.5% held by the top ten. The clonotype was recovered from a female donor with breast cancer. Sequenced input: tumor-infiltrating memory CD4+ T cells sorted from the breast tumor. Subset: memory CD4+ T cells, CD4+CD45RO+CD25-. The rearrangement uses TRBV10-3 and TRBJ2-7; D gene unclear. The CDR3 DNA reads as TGTGCCATCAGTGAAGGAATCGGCTCCTACGAGCAGTACTTC. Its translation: CAISEGIGSYEQYF.